This TCR beta chain was obtained from a study of T cell responses to AZD1222 COVID-19 vaccine. The CDR3 is 14 residues long. CDR1 LGHDT and CDR2 YNNKEL come from the germline V gene (reference sequence). V was trimmed by 4 bases and J by 2 bases, leaving 12 bases between them. Study outcomes and limitations: The donor group comprised mostly white British people and more females; the analysis possibly underestimated clonal diversity. Spike-wide vaccine-associated CD4 TCRs dominated at 160-218 and 743-854. The repertoires were collected only after the peak T cell response. Targets within unmutated variant regions were reportedly found for nearly half of spike-specific TCRs.

The method was immunoSEQ multiplex PCR; TCRdb's version includes in-frame clones alone and lacks a portion of them. The sample yields 150,000 or so clones, 91% seen once. With regard to this clone: Its cognate antigen is unknown.

The sequence came from an adult who received the AZD1222 COVID-19 vaccine. The specimen was peripheral blood, collected 28 days after the second AZD1222 dose. J is TRBJ2-7 and V is TRBV3-1 (or the pseudogene TRBV3-2); TRBD1 or TRBD2 may be the D gene (5 bases each). This CDR3 is CASSRGSGTYEQYF. The CDR3 region has the DNA TGTGCCAGCAGCCGGGGGTCAGGGACCTACGAGCAGTACTTC.